This T cell receptor beta chain was obtained from a study of T cell clones after liver transplantation. As for the study in general: Timepoints were pre-transplant, pre-withdrawal, and after withdrawal was completed or failed.

The germline gives CDR1 SGHTA, CDR2 FQGNSA. There are 13 residues in the CDR3. Trimming cost V 5 bases and J 2 bases, with 9 bases left between them. TCRdb's table, derived via immunoSEQ multiplex PCR, lists solely in-frame clones and lacks some. The sample records under 85,000 clones, 80% being singletons. The genes are TRBV7-2 and TRBJ1-1; unclear D gene. This receptor was identified in a human patient who received a liver transplant. Some T cells may trace back to the graft donor. This specimen consisted of CD4+ T cells from blood, obtained 12 months after liver transplant. The CDR3 here is CASSTYINTEAFF. In DNA, the CDR3 is TGTGCCAGCAGCACCTACATAAACACTGAAGCTTTCTTT.